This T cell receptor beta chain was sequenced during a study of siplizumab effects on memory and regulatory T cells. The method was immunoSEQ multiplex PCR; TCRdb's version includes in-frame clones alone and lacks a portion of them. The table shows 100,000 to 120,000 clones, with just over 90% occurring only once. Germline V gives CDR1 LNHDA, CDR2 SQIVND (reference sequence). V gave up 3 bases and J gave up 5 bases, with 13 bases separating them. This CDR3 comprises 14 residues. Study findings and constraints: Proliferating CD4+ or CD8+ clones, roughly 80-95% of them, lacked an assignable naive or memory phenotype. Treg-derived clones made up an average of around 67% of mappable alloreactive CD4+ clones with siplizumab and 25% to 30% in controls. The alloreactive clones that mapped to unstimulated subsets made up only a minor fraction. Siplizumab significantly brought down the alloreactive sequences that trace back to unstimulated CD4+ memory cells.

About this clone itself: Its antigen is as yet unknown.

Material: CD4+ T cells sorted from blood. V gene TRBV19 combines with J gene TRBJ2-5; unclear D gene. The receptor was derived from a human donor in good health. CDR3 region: CASSMGNSRETQYF. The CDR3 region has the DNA TGTGCCAGTAGTATGGGGAACTCCAGGGAGACCCAGTACTTC.